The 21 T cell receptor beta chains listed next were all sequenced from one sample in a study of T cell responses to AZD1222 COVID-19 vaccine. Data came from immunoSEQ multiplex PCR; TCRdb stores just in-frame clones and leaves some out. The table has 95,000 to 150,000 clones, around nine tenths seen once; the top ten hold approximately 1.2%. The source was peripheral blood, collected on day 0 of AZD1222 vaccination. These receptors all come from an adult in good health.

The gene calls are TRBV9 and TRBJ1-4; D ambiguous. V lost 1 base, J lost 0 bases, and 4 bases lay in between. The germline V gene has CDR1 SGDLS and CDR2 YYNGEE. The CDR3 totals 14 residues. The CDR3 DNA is TGTGCCAGCAGCGTACGGGCAACTAATGAAAAACTGTTTTTT. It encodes CASSVRATNEKLFF.

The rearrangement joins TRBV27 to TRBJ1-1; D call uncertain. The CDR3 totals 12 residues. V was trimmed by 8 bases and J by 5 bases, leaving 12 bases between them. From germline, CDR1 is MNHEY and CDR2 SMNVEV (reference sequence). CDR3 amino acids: CASSRGRTEAFF. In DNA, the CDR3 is TGTGCCAGCTCTCGGGGAAGGACTGAAGCTTTCTTT.

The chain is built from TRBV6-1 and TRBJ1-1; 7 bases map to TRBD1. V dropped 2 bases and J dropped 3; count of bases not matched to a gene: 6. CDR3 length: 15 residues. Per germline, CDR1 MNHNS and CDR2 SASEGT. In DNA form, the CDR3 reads TGTGCCAGCAGTGAACTGGGACAGCGGGACACTGAAGCTTTCTTT. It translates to CASSELGQRDTEAFF.

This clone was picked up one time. The CDR3 loop reads CATAGGSFDEQYF. The CDR3 DNA sequence: TGTGCCACCGCAGGGGGCTCTTTCGACGAGCAGTACTTC. The chain has TRBV6-5 and TRBJ2-7, with TRBD1 matching over 8 bases. V shed 10 bases and J 5 bases; nucleotides not matched to a gene: 10. The CDR3 covers 13 residues. Germline V gene lookup returns CDR1 MNHEY and CDR2 SVGAGI.

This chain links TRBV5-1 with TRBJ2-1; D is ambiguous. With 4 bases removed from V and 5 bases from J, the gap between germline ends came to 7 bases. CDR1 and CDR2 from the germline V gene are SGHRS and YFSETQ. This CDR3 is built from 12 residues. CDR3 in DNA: TGCGCCAGCAGCCTGGGAAACAATGAGCAGTTCTTC. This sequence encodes CASSLGNNEQFF.

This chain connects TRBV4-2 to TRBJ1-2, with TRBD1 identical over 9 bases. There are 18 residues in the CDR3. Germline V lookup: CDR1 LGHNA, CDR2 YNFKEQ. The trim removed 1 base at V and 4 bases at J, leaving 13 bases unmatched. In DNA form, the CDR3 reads TGTGCCAGCAGCCAAGGTTCGGGGACAGGGAGTTTTGGCTATGGCTACACCTTC. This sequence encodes CASSQGSGTGSFGYGYTF.

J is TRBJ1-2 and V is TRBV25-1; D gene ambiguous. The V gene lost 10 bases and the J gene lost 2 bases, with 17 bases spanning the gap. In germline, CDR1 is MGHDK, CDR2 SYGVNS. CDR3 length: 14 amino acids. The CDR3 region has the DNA TGTGCCATCCGGACTAGTGCACGAAACTATGGCTACACCTTC. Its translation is CAIRTSARNYGYTF.

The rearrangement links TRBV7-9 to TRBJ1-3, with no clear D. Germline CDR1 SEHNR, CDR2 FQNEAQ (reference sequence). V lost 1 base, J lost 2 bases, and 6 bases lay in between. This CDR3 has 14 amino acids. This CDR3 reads CASSLDGTGNTIYF. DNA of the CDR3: TGTGCCAGCAGCTTAGACGGTACTGGAAACACCATATATTTT.

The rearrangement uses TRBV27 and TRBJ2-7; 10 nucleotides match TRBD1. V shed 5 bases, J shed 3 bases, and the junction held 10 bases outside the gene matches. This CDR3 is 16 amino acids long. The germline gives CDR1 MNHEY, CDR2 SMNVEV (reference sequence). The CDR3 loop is CASSQSRDRGNYEQYF. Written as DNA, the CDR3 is TGTGCCAGCAGTCAGTCCCGGGACAGGGGAAACTACGAGCAGTACTTC.

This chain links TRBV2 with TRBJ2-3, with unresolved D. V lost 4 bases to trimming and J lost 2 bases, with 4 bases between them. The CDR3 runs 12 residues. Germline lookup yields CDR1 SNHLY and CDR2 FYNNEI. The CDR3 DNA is TGTGCCAGCAGTGGGGCCACAGATACGCAGTATTTT. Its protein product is CASSGATDTQYF.

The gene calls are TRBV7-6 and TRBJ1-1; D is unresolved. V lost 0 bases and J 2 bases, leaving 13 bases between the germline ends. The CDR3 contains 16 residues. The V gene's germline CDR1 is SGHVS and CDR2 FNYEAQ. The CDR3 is CASSLAHGGVNTEAFF. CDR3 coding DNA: TGTGCCAGCAGCTTAGCGCATGGTGGGGTTAACACTGAAGCTTTCTTT.

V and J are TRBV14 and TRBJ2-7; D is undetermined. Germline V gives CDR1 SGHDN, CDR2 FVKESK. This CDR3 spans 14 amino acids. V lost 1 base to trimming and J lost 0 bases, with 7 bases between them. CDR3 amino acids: CASSQVLSSYEQYF. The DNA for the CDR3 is TGTGCCAGCAGCCAAGTCCTCTCCTCCTACGAGCAGTACTTC.

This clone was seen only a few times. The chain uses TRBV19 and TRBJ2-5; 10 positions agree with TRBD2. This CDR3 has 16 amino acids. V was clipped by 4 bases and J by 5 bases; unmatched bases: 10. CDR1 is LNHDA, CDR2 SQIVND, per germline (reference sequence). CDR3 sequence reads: CASSTPQLAGRETQYF. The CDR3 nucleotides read TGTGCCAGTAGTACACCCCAACTAGCGGGGAGGGAGACCCAGTACTTC.

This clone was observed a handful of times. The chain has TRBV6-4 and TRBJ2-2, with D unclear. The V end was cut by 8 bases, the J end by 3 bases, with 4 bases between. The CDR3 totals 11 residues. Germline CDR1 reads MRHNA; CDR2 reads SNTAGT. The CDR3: CASRDTGELFF. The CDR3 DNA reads TGTGCCAGCCGAGACACCGGGGAGCTGTTTTTT.

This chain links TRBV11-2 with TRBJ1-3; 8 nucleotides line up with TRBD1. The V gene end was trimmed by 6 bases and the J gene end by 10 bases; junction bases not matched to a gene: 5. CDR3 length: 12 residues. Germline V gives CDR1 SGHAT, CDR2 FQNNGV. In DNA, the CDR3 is TGTGCCAGCAGTCCGGGACAGGATACCATATATTTT. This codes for CASSPGQDTIYF.

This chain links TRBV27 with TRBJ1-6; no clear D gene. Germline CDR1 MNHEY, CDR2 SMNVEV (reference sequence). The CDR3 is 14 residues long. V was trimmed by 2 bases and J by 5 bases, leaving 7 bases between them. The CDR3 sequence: CASSLPSDNSPLHF. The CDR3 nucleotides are TGTGCCAGCAGTTTACCGTCGGATAATTCACCCCTCCACTTT.

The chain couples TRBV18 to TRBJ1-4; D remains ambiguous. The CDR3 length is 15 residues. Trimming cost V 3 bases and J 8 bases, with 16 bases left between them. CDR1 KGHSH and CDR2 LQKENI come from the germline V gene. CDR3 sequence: CASSPSSSRSEKLFF. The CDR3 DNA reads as TGTGCCAGCTCACCTTCCTCTAGTAGGTCCGAAAAACTGTTTTTT.

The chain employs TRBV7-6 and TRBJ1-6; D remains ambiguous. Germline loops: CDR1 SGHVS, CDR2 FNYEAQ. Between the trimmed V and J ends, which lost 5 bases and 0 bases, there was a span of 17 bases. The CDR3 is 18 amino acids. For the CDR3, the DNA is TGTGCCAGCAGCCAGAAAGCAAGGTCCTTCTCCTATAATTCACCCCTCCACTTT. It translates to CASSQKARSFSYNSPLHF.

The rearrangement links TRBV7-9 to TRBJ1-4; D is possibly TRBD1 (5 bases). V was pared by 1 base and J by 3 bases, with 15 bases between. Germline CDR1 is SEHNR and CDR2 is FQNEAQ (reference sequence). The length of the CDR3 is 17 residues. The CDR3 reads CASSLVPVDRPNEKLFF. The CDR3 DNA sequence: TGTGCCAGCAGCTTAGTTCCCGTCGACAGACCTAATGAAAAACTGTTTTTT.

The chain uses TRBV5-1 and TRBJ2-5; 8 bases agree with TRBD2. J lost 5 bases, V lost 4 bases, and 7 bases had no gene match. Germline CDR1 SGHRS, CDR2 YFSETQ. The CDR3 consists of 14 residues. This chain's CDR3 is CASSPGTSGETQYF. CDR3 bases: TGCGCCAGCAGCCCCGGGACTAGTGGGGAGACCCAGTACTTC.

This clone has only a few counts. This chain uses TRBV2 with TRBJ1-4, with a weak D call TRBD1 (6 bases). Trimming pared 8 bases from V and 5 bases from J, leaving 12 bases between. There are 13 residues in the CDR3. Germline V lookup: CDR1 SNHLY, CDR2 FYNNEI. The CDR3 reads CASRRDTNEKLFF. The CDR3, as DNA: TGTGCCAGCCGCCGGGACACCAATGAAAAACTGTTTTTT.